A selection of T cell receptor beta chains follows, all from one sample in a study of T cell clones after liver transplantation. Only in-frame clones appear in the TCRdb table, and some are missing; sequencing was by immunoSEQ multiplex PCR. The sample records 70,000 to 80,000 clones, 90% being singletons. This specimen was CD4+ T cells from blood, taken before liver transplant. These receptor sequences come from a human donor who received a liver transplant. CDR3s include the opening cysteine and the closing phenylalanine or tryptophan. The D gene is left open where the match is weak. Size values are once, few and many counts, or a class for expanded clones, and some rows have none.

TRBD1 once TRBJ1-1 TRBV4-1 CASSPSGQAWGELTEAFF TGCGCCAGCAGCCCCTCTGGACAGGCTTGGGGTGAGCTCACTGAAGCTTTCTTT
- - TRBJ2-5 TRBV11-2 CASSSRQAQETQYF TGTGCCAGCAGCTCCAGACAGGCCCAAGAGACCCAGTACTTC
- - TRBJ2-7 TRBV5-8 CASSLTFLWGEQYF TGTGCCAGCAGCTTGACGTTTCTCTGGGGCGAGCAGTACTTC
- - TRBJ2-7 TRBV18 CASSPPYTGSSYEQYF TGTGCCAGCTCACCTCCGTACACAGGGAGCTCCTACGAGCAGTACTTC
- few TRBJ2-2 TRBV9 CASSVGQARGELFF TGTGCCAGCAGCGTAGGCCAAGCTAGGGGGGAGCTGTTTTTT
- - TRBJ2-1 TRBV10-3 CAISERNEQFF TGTGCCATCAGTGAGAGGAATGAGCAGTTCTTC
- - TRBJ1-3 TRBV29-1 CSAVQSSGNTIYF TGCAGCGCCGTACAGAGCTCTGGAAACACCATATATTTT
- - TRBJ2-1 TRBV7-9 CASSLRGDNEQFF TGTGCCAGCAGCTTAAGAGGGGACAATGAGCAGTTCTTC
- - TRBJ2-6 TRBV10-3 CAISNRDRSSGANVLTF TGTGCCATCAGTAACCGGGACCGCAGCTCTGGGGCCAACGTCCTGACTTTC
- - TRBJ2-6 TRBV18 CASSPGGSGANVLTF TGTGCCAGCTCACCGGGCGGGTCTGGGGCCAACGTCCTGACTTTC
- - TRBJ2-1 TRBV4-1 CASSQENGAYNEQFF TGCGCCAGCAGCCAAGAAAACGGGGCCTACAATGAGCAGTTCTTC
- - TRBJ2-7 TRBV28 CASSLKGGAGDEQYF TGTGCCAGCAGTTTGAAGGGGGGCGCAGGGGACGAGCAGTACTTC
- once TRBJ2-7 TRBV6-5 CASSYGAVMTYEQYF TGTGCCAGCAGTTACGGGGCCGTAATGACCTACGAGCAGTACTTC
- - TRBJ1-4 TRBV2 CASSSGTYNEKLFF TGTGCCAGTTCATCCGGGACATATAATGAAAAACTGTTTTTT
- - TRBJ2-5 TRBV7-8 CASSLTRTGSTTQYF TGTGCCAGCAGCTTAACCCGGACCGGATCAACGACCCAGTACTTC
- - TRBJ2-1 TRBV12-5 CASGFQGDEQFF TGTGCTAGTGGTTTCCAGGGTGATGAGCAGTTCTTC